The TCR beta chain under discussion was sequenced for a study of cytomegalovirus exposure and HLA in healthy donors. Researchers ran the PCR with 60 Vbeta and 13 Jbeta primers. Profiling relied on immunoSEQ multiplex PCR, and the TCRdb table lists in-frame clones only, not all of them. This table has under 150,000 clones, over 60% appearing once. As concerns this clone: Its target is unknown.

The CDR3 has 15 residues. Germline V gene lookup returns CDR1 LGHNA and CDR2 YNFKEQ. V was trimmed by 2 bases and J by 0 bases, leaving 8 bases between them. Overall study results and limits: The CMV antigen specificity of a few CMV-associated chains was confirmed through in vitro analysis. Several of the most significant clusters were apparently associated with common viral pathogens in a later analysis.

The V and J genes are TRBV4-2 and TRBJ2-1; the D gene is possibly TRBD1 (6 bases). The receptor was derived from a young man in good health and CMV-seronegative. The sequencing input was PBMCs. The CDR3 DNA follows: TGTGCCAGCAGCCAAAGACAGGACTCCTACAATGAGCAGTTCTTC. It is translated as CASSQRQDSYNEQFF.